The present T cell receptor (beta chain) was sequenced within a study of glioma-infiltrating T cells after dendritic cell vaccination. Study in general: Treatment, given 2003 to 2012, was autologous tumor lysate-pulsed dendritic cell vaccination.

Assay: immunoSEQ multiplex PCR; the TCRdb copy retains only in-frame clones and omits some. The table has more than 30,000 clones, roughly 90% seen once; the top ten hold under 2.5%. None of the glioblastoma patients had an isocitrate dehydrogenase mutation. Before vaccination, two weeks after the third vaccination, and at progression, PBMC were collected. Study conclusions and caveats: Complete blood and tumor specimen sets were limited to few patients.

As regards this clone: Its antigen is not identified.

This TCR was recovered from a human donor with glioblastoma. The sample consisted of blood, taken before dendritic cell vaccination.

The CDR3 loop reads CASSLSPSGAGAGHAQYF. The CDR3 bases are TGTGCCAGCAGCTTATCACCCTCTGGAGCGGGCGCCGGTCACGCGCAGTATTTT. The rearrangement joins TRBV7-6 to TRBJ2-3; TRBD2 might be the D (6 bases). CDR1 SGHVS and CDR2 FNYEAQ come from the germline V gene. The CDR3 covers 18 residues. Trimming shortened V by 2 bases and J by 10 bases, and 28 bases separated the two germline ends.